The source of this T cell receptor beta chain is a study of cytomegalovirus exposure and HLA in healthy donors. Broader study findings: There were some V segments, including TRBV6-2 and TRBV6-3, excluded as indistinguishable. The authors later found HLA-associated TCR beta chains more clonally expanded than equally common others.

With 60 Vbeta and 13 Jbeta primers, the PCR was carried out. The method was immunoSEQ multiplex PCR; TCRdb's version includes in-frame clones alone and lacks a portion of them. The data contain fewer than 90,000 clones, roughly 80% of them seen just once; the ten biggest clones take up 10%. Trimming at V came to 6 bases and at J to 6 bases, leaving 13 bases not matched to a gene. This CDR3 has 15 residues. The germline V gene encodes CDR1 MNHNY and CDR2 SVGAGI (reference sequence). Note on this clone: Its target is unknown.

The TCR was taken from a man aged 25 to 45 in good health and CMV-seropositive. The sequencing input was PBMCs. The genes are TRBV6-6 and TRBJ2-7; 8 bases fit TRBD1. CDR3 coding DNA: TGTGCCAGCAGAGGACGTACAGGGGGATTGAGCGAGCAGTACTTC. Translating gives CASRGRTGGLSEQYF.